Each of the 25 T cell receptor beta chains below was sequenced from the same sample in a study of regulatory T cells in long-lasting Graves disease. Time point reported: newly diagnosed GD, antithyroid drugs for less than 3 months. PBMC RNA was the source of the TCR library. Building the TCR beta libraries relied on iRepertoire HTBI primers, and CDR3 regions underwent Arm-PCR. One entry per CDR3 protein, called by TCRdb with MiXCR from the multiplex PCR reads. The data show some 500,000 distinct CDR3 sequences, approximately 13% seen once. The same data also went into a second study, on T cells in Graves' hyperthyroidism and ophthalmopathy.

Sequencing used peripheral blood mononuclear cells (PBMCs), obtained at new diagnosis, from a patient treated with antithyroid drugs. Receptors were obtained from a man aged 25 to 40 with Graves disease.

This clonotype was seen at least ten times. V usage is TRBV7-2 and J usage is TRBJ1-6; D perhaps matches TRBD1 (5 bases). CDR1 SGHTA and CDR2 FQGNSA come from the germline V gene. V lost 5 bases and J 6 bases, leaving 11 bases between the germline ends. This CDR3 has 14 residues. The DNA of the CDR3 is TGTGCCAGCAGCAACCGGGACTCTAATTCACCCCTCCACTTT. Translating gives CASSNRDSNSPLHF.

This clonotype was counted ten times or more. This rearrangement joins TRBV6-5 to TRBJ1-1; D is uncertain. The CDR3 loop spans 13 amino acids. Germline CDR1 reads MNHEY; CDR2 reads SVGAGI. The V end was cut by 7 bases, the J end by 6 bases, with 15 bases between. CDR3 loop: CASTDWKFAEAFF. The CDR3 coding sequence is TGTGCCAGCACGGATTGGAAGTTCGCTGAAGCTTTCTTT.

This clonotype was detected a few times. V usage is TRBV29-1 and J usage is TRBJ2-7, with 8 nucleotides matching TRBD1. Trimming cost V 7 bases and J 0 bases; bases outside gene matches: 5. Per germline, CDR1 SQVTM and CDR2 ANQGSEA. The CDR3 contains 13 residues. The CDR3 loop is CSGWDRYSYEQYF. The CDR3 nucleotides are TGCAGCGGCTGGGACAGGTACTCCTACGAGCAGTACTTC.

This clonotype has more than one count but fewer than ten. This sequence joins TRBV11-2 and TRBJ2-2; no definite D call. Trimming took off 3 bases at V and 6 bases at J, with 17 bases between the two ends. This CDR3 region has 16 residues. Germline V gene sequence: CDR1 SGHAT, CDR2 FQNNGV. CDR3 region: CASSLMRKKAAGELFF. The CDR3 DNA reads as TGTGCCAGCAGCTTGATGCGGAAGAAGGCTGCCGGGGAGCTGTTTTTT.

This chain joins TRBV29-1 and TRBJ2-1, with D unresolved. Between the trimmed V and J ends, which lost 0 bases and 0 bases, there was a span of 9 bases. CDR3 length: 15 residues. Per germline, CDR1 SQVTM and CDR2 ANQGSEA. This CDR3 reads CSVEDYHYSYNEQFF. The CDR3 nucleotides are TGCAGCGTTGAAGATTACCACTACTCCTACAATGAGCAGTTCTTC.

This clonotype was seen many times. This chain joins TRBV3-1 and TRBJ1-4; possible D gene TRBD1, 5 bases. The CDR3 is 15 amino acids. V gave up 5 bases and J gave up 6 bases, with 16 bases separating them. The germline V gene has CDR1 LGHDT and CDR2 YNNKEL (reference sequence). The chain's CDR3 is CASSELTEGDEKLFF. CDR3 DNA: TGTGCCAGCAGCGAACTGACAGAAGGAGATGAAAAACTGTTTTTT.

This clonotype was seen many times. CDR3 amino acids: CATRTTHTGELFF. CDR3 DNA: TGTGCCACCAGGACTACTCACACCGGGGAGCTGTTTTTT. The chain couples TRBV12-3 or TRBV12-4 to TRBJ2-2; weak D call: TRBD2 (6 bases). The CDR3 contains 13 residues. The V and J ends lost 10 bases and 3 bases respectively, with 12 bases between them.

This clonotype was detected many times. The J gene is TRBJ1-1, the V gene TRBV6-4, with unresolved D. V shed 2 bases and J shed 1 base, with 5 bases lying between them. The CDR3 loop spans 13 amino acids. Germline values: CDR1 MRHNA, CDR2 SNTAGT. Here the CDR3 reads CASSDRENTEAFF. The CDR3 DNA is TGTGCCAGCAGTGACCGGGAGAACACTGAAGCTTTCTTT.

This clonotype occurred many times. The rearrangement joins TRBV27 to TRBJ2-1; 7 bases are shared with TRBD2. CDR3 length: 15 amino acids. After removal of 2 bases from V and 4 bases from J, the junction contained 5 bases not matched to a gene. The germline CDR1 and CDR2 sequences are MNHEY and SMNVEV (reference sequence). CDR3 amino acids: CASSLTAGAYNEQFF. Here the CDR3 DNA reads TGTGCCAGCAGTTTAACGGCGGGAGCGTACAATGAGCAGTTCTTC.

This clonotype occurred many times. V is TRBV6-2 or TRBV6-3 and J is TRBJ1-5, with D hard to call. The CDR3 is 15 amino acids. CDR1 MNHEY and CDR2 SVGEGT come from the germline V gene. Trimming took off 0 bases at V and 3 bases at J, with 9 bases between the two ends. The CDR3, as DNA: TGTGCCAGCAGTTACTCGGGAGGCACCAATCAGCCCCAGCATTTT. This gives the protein CASSYSGGTNQPQHF.

Turning to this clonotype: Possible read error: a much larger clone is one base away. The chain combines TRBV15 with TRBJ1-1; D is uncertain. Trimming removed 4 bases from V and 4 bases from J, with 10 bases in between. This CDR3 has 13 residues. CDR1 LNHNV and CDR2 YYDKDF come from the germline V gene (reference sequence). The CDR3 region is CATSNRTVTEAFF. CDR3 DNA sequence: TGTGCCACCAGCAATAGGACCGTCACTGAAGCTTTCTTT. Based on the CDR3 plus reference TRBV15 and TRBJ1-1, the full variable domain is DAMVIQNPRYQVTQFGKPVTLSCSQTLNHNVMYWYQQKSSQAPKLLFHYYDKDFNNEADTPDNFQSRRPNTSFCFLDIRSPGLGDTAMYLCATSNRTVTEAFFGQGTRLTVV.

This clonotype was counted ten times or more. The V and J genes are TRBV12-3 or TRBV12-4 and TRBJ2-1; D perhaps matches TRBD2 (6 bases). V shed 3 bases and J shed 4 bases, with 10 bases lying between them. There are 14 residues in the CDR3. This CDR3 reads CASSLAGPYNEQFF. CDR3 nucleotides: TGTGCCAGCAGTTTGGCGGGACCGTACAATGAGCAGTTCTTC.

This clonotype appeared many times. V and J are TRBV28 and TRBJ1-2, with D hard to call. The CDR3 totals 11 residues. Trimming cost V 4 bases and J 8 bases, with 8 bases left between them. Germline loops: CDR1 MDHEN, CDR2 SYDVKM. CDR3 sequence (DNA): TGTGCCAGCAGTTATGTGGAGGGCTACACCTTC. Translating gives CASSYVEGYTF.

This clonotype was found many times. J is TRBJ1-5 and V is TRBV29-1; D perhaps matches TRBD1 (5 bases). The V gene lost 4 bases and the J gene lost 4 bases, with 17 bases spanning the gap. Germline V gene sequence: CDR1 SQVTM, CDR2 ANQGSEA. The CDR3 consists of 15 residues. This CDR3 reads CSVGVSGVGNQPQHF. The CDR3 nucleotides are TGCAGCGTTGGGGTCTCGGGGGTGGGTAATCAGCCCCAGCATTTT.

This clonotype was seen repeatedly, ten times or more. The genes are TRBV28 and TRBJ1-6; D may be TRBD1 (5 bases). Germline V lookup: CDR1 MDHEN, CDR2 SYDVKM. The CDR3 has 13 residues. Trimming cost V 7 bases and J 14 bases, with 18 bases left between them. This chain's CDR3 is CASMGRENLSLHF. The DNA of the CDR3 is TGTGCCAGCATGGGCAGGGAGAATTTGTCCCTCCACTTT. The entire variable domain, with the rest obtained from reference TRBV28 and TRBJ1-6, is as follows: DVKVTQSSRYLVKRTGEKVFLECVQDMDHENMFWYRQDPGLGLRLIYFSYDVKMKEKGDIPEGYSVSREKKERFSLILESASTNQTSMYLCASMGRENLSLHFGNGTRLTVT.

The genes are TRBV19 and TRBJ1-2; TRBD1 matches at 8 bases. Germline-derived CDR1 and CDR2 are LNHDA and SQIVND (reference sequence). V lost 0 bases and J lost 4; bases outside the gene matches: 7. There are 16 residues in the CDR3. The CDR3 bases are TGTGCCAGTAGTATAGACCCGGGACAGGCCTTCTATGGCTACACCTTC. This translates into CASSIDPGQAFYGYTF. The full variable domain, its missing parts supplied by reference TRBV19 and TRBJ1-2, is DGGITQSPKYLFRKEGQNVTLSCEQNLNHDAMYWYRQDPGQGLRLIYYSQIVNDFQKGDIAEGYSVSREKKESFPLTVTSAQKNPTAFYLCASSIDPGQAFYGYTFGSGTRLTVV.

There are many counts of this clonotype. This chain joins TRBV20-1 and TRBJ2-3; TRBD2 is a possible D gene (5 bases). Germline V gene sequence: CDR1 DFQATT, CDR2 SNEGSKA (reference sequence). Deletions cut 4 bases from V and 5 bases from J, with 13 bases between. The CDR3 contains 13 residues. CDR3 bases: TGCAGTGCTATGTCTATTCGGGGAGATACGCAGTATTTT. This gives the protein CSAMSIRGDTQYF.

This clonotype was found many times. The chain has TRBV29-1 and TRBJ2-7, with no clear D. CDR1 is SQVTM, CDR2 ANQGSEA, per germline. The CDR3 loop spans 13 amino acids. V was pared by 4 bases and J by 5 bases, with 15 bases between. CDR3 region: CSVGEALVDEQYF. The DNA for the CDR3 is TGCAGCGTTGGAGAGGCGCTAGTAGACGAGCAGTACTTC.

Many counts were recorded for this clonotype. The gene calls are TRBV20-1 and TRBJ2-7, with a tentative D call TRBD1 (6 bases). Trimming removed 4 bases from V and 3 bases from J, with 10 bases in between. Per the germline V gene, CDR1 is DFQATT and CDR2 is SNEGSKA (reference sequence). The CDR3 runs to 12 residues. In nucleotides, the CDR3 is TGCAGTGCTAAGGACAGCTTCTACGAGCAGTACTTC. The encoded protein is CSAKDSFYEQYF.

A remark on this clonotype: One junction end does not reproduce the germline sequence, and a read error may be involved. This rearrangement joins TRBV7-9 to TRBJ2-7, with D unresolved. The CDR3 is 12 residues long. CDR1 is SEHNR and CDR2 is FQNEAQ in the germline V gene (reference sequence). CDR3 DNA sequence: TGTGTCAGCAGCAAAAGCCCCTACGAGCAGTACTTC. It encodes CVSSKSPYEQYF.

This clonotype appeared a few times. The chain recombines TRBV7-9 with TRBJ2-3, with 16 nucleotides matching TRBD2. Germline CDR1 is SEHNR and CDR2 is FQNEAQ (reference sequence). This CDR3 is built from 19 residues. V was clipped by 5 bases and J by 0 bases; unmatched bases: 8. The CDR3 DNA reads TGTGCCAGCAGCGACCCGGGACTAGCGGGAGGGTCTAGCACAGATACGCAGTATTTT. Encoded protein: CASSDPGLAGGSSTDTQYF. The complete variable domain, with remaining parts taken from reference TRBV7-9 and TRBJ2-3, reads DTGVSQNPRHKITKRGQNVTFRCDPISEHNRLYWYRQTLGQGPEFLTYFQNEAQLEKSRLLSDRFSAERPKGSFSTLEIQRTEQGDSAMYLCASSDPGLAGGSSTDTQYFGPGTRLTVL.

This clonotype was recorded many times. The chain has TRBV12-3 or TRBV12-4 and TRBJ2-7, with TRBD2 matching 7 bases. Unmatched junction bases numbered 7, after V lost 6 bases and J lost 2 bases. The CDR3 has 14 amino acids. CDR3 nucleotide sequence: TGTGCCAGCAGGGCAAGCGGGGCCCCCTACGAGCAGTACTTC. This gives the protein CASRASGAPYEQYF.

This clonotype was counted ten times or more. This rearrangement joins TRBV15 to TRBJ1-2; TRBD1 agrees at 7 bases. The V gene's germline CDR1 is LNHNV and CDR2 YYDKDF (reference sequence). Trimming took 5 bases from V and 4 from J; bases not matched to a gene: 10. The CDR3 is 15 residues long. This chain's CDR3 is CATSSLTGLSYGYTF. CDR3 coding DNA: TGTGCCACCAGCTCATTGACAGGGCTCTCCTATGGCTACACCTTC.

The sample holds many counts of this clonotype. This rearrangement joins TRBV7-2 to TRBJ2-3, with D perhaps matching TRBD1 (5 bases). V shed 5 bases and J shed 11 bases, with 14 bases lying between them. Germline CDR1 and CDR2: SGHTA and FQGNSA. This CDR3 region has 12 residues. The CDR3 DNA reads as TGTGCCAGCAGCCAACGGACAAACCAGCAGTATTTT. Its translation is CASSQRTNQQYF.

This clonotype showed up just a few times. The chain couples TRBV6-9 to TRBJ2-1; the match to TRBD2 covers 10 bases. The CDR3 runs to 16 residues. CDR1 is MNHGY and CDR2 is SVAAGI in the germline V gene. V lost 2 bases, J lost 5 bases, and 6 bases stayed unmatched. The CDR3 region has the DNA TGTGCCAGCAGTTATCCACGGACTAGCGGAAACAATGAGCAGTTCTTC. As protein: CASSYPRTSGNNEQFF.